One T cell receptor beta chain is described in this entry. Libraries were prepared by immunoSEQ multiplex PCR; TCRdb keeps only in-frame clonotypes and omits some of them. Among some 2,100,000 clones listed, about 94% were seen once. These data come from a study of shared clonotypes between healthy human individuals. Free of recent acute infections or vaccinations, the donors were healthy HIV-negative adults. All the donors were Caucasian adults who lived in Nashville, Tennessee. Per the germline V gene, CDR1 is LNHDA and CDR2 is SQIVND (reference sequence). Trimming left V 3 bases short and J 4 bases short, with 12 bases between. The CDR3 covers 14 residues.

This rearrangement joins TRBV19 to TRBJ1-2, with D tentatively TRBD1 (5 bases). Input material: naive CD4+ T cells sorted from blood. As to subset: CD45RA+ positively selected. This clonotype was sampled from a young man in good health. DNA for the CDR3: TGTGCCAGTAGTATGGGCAGGGCGGTCTATGGCTACACCTTC. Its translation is CASSMGRAVYGYTF. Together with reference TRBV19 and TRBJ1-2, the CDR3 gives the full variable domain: DGGITQSPKYLFRKEGQNVTLSCEQNLNHDAMYWYRQDPGQGLRLIYYSQIVNDFQKGDIAEGYSVSREKKESFPLTVTSAQKNPTAFYLCASSMGRAVYGYTFGSGTRLTVV.